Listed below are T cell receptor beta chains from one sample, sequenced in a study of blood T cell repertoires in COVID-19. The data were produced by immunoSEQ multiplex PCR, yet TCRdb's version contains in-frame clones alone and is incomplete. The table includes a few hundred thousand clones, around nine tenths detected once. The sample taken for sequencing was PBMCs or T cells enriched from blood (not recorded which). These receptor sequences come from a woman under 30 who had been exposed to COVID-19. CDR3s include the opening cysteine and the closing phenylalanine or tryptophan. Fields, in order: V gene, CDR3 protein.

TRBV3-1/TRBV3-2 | CASTIDRTHEQYF
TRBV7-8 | CASSLDRGADTIYF
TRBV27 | CASSLSGGTQPQHF
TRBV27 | CASSSHGTGSYEQYF
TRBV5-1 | CASSLVSGINYGYTF
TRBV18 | CASSLDSNEKLFF
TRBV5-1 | CASSPEERGRKYNEQFF
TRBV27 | CASSSDPGANTEAFF
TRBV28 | CASSSKALRSYEQYF
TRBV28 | CASSLSTWASGLNEQFF
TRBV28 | CASRRGGSNQPQHF
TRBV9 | CASTPGPPSYNEQFF
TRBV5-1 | CASSDVAGGPGEQYF
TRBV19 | CASSGVGETQYF
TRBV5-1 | CASSLAVMGRGEQYF
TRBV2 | CASIGLAGGNLETQYF
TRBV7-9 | CASRAKTSGRPWETQYF
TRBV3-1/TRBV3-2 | CASSWADPTWDTQYF
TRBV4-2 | CASSQGLLDTQYF
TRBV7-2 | CASSPGDSVNQPQHF